The next 31 T cell receptor beta chains were all read from a single sample in a study of CD8 T cells in ankylosing spondylitis. Study-wide findings and caveats: A TCR beta motif of 8 or 9 highly homologous variants appeared characteristic of ankylosing spondylitis blood.

These TCRs' antigens remain unknown. TCRdb redid the calling of the 5' RACE reads with MiXCR, one entry per CDR3 protein. The sample lists hundreds of thousands of distinct CDR3 sequences; 10% to 15% were seen once. Sequencing was performed on blood, either unsorted or a sorted T cell fraction (not recorded which). Receptors originate from a male donor with ankylosing spondylitis.

The gene calls are TRBV20-1 and TRBJ2-1; D is possibly TRBD1 or TRBD2 (5 bases each). There are 12 residues in the CDR3. Germline CDR1 reads DFQATT; CDR2 reads SNEGSKA (reference sequence). V lost 4 bases to trimming and J lost 5 bases, with 9 bases between them. CDR3 sequence reads: CSATGTHNEQFF. The CDR3 DNA reads TGCAGTGCTACCGGGACCCACAATGAGCAGTTCTTC.

This sequence joins TRBV7-9 and TRBJ2-7; no reliable D call. V was cut by 6 bases and J by 4 bases, with 13 bases left in between. The length of the CDR3 is 13 residues. Germline V gene sequence: CDR1 SEHNR, CDR2 FQNEAQ (reference sequence). The CDR3: CASSLDPRYEQYF. CDR3 nucleotides: TGTGCCAGCAGTTTGGACCCCCGATACGAGCAGTACTTC.

The CDR3 nucleotides read TGTGCCAGCAGCCAAGAAGCCGGTTTGGGGACCCAGTACTTC. It encodes CASSQEAGLGTQYF. This chain links TRBV3-1 with TRBJ2-5; no clear D. Germline V gene sequence: CDR1 LGHDT, CDR2 YNNKEL (reference sequence). The V end was cut by 0 bases, the J end by 7 bases, with 12 bases between. The CDR3 is 14 amino acids.

The chain couples TRBV7-8 to TRBJ2-7; D may match TRBD1 or TRBD2 (6 bases each). V lost 5 bases and J lost 3, with 14 bases in between. This CDR3 has 14 amino acids. Germline V gene data show CDR1 as SGHVS and CDR2 as FQNEAQ. The DNA of the CDR3 is TGTGCCAGCAGCCGAAGAGGGGGGAACTACGAGCAGTACTTC. Translated: CASSRRGGNYEQYF.

This clonotype was seen at least ten times. The V and J genes are TRBV6-2 or TRBV6-3 and TRBJ1-2; D is uncertain. V was shortened by 1 base and J by 1 base, with 13 bases between the two germline ends. Germline CDR1 and CDR2: MNHEY and SVGEGT. The CDR3 has 16 amino acids. The CDR3 loop reads CASSYYAGGINYGYTF. Here the CDR3 DNA reads TGTGCCAGCAGTTACTATGCAGGCGGGATTAACTATGGCTACACCTTC.

The chain uses TRBV20-1 and TRBJ2-4; 10 nucleotides match TRBD1. V shed 4 bases and J 8 bases; nucleotides not matched to a gene: 11. The V gene's germline CDR1 is DFQATT and CDR2 SNEGSKA (reference sequence). This CDR3 has 15 residues. DNA of the CDR3: TGCAGTGCTAAGGGCGTGGGGACAGGGGAATACATTCAGTACTTC. Residues: CSAKGVGTGEYIQYF.

The V and J genes are TRBV4-3 and TRBJ2-3; 7 nucleotides line up with TRBD1. Germline V gives CDR1 LGHNA, CDR2 YSLEER. CDR3 length: 17 residues. V was clipped by 3 bases and J by 3 bases; unmatched bases: 12. CDR3 sequence: CASSQAGTDYFTDTQYF. The CDR3 nucleotides are TGCGCCAGCAGCCAGGCCGGGACAGATTATTTTACAGATACGCAGTATTTT.

V usage is TRBV29-1 and J usage is TRBJ2-3; TRBD1 matches 9 bases. V was clipped by 2 bases and J by 4 bases; unmatched bases: 10. The CDR3 sequence is 16 residues long. Germline loops: CDR1 SQVTM, CDR2 ANQGSEA. CDR3 in DNA: TGCAGCGTTGAACGGGCTTACAGGGGGCAGTCAGATACGCAGTATTTT. Amino acids: CSVERAYRGQSDTQYF.

The rearrangement uses TRBV28 and TRBJ2-5, with D unresolved. From germline, CDR1 is MDHEN and CDR2 SYDVKM. CDR3 length equals 13 residues. V dropped 7 bases and J dropped 0 bases, with 9 bases sitting between them. The CDR3 protein is CASTVLYQETQYF. In DNA, the CDR3 is TGTGCCAGCACAGTCTTGTACCAAGAGACCCAGTACTTC.

In its sample, this clonotype was seen many times. This sequence joins TRBV20-1 and TRBJ2-1; D assignment may be TRBD1 or TRBD2 (5 bases each). The CDR3 extends over 16 amino acids. From germline, CDR1 is DFQATT and CDR2 SNEGSKA (reference sequence). Trimming took 2 bases from V and 5 from J, leaving 19 bases between them. CDR3 residues: CSARWPGPRVHNEQFF. The CDR3 coding sequence is TGCAGTGCTAGATGGCCGGGACCCCGGGTCCACAATGAGCAGTTCTTC.

This clonotype was recorded a few times. As DNA, the CDR3 is TGTGCCAGCAGCAAATCCGTGGGGCGAGATACGCAGTATTTT. Its protein product is CASSKSVGRDTQYF. This chain joins TRBV7-3 and TRBJ2-3, with D maybe TRBD1 (5 bases). Per germline, CDR1 SGHTA and CDR2 FQGTGA. The ends were cut back, 5 bases at V and 5 bases at J, with 14 bases in the middle. CDR3 size: 14 residues.

This clonotype was seen a handful of times. The chain uses TRBV6-5 and TRBJ2-3, with D uncertain. The CDR3 is 15 amino acids. Germline CDR1 reads MNHEY; CDR2 reads SVGAGI. V was cut by 0 bases and J by 4 bases, with 11 bases left in between. In nucleotides, the CDR3 is TGTGCCAGCAGTTACTCGGCGCAGGACCCAGATACGCAGTATTTT. Amino acid sequence: CASSYSAQDPDTQYF.

The genes are TRBV7-2 and TRBJ2-1; 10 bases match TRBD2. The V gene's germline CDR1 is SGHTA and CDR2 FQGNSA. This CDR3 comprises 16 residues. V was pared by 5 bases and J by 9 bases, with 13 bases of the junction left unmatched. The CDR3 here is CASSPTRERGGAEQFF. CDR3 sequence (DNA): TGTGCCAGCAGCCCCACCAGGGAGCGGGGGGGGGCTGAGCAGTTCTTC. The variable domain in full, with the rest retrieved from reference TRBV7-2 and TRBJ2-1, is GAGVSQSPSNKVTEKGKDVELRCDPISGHTALYWYRQSLGQGLEFLIYFQGNSAPDKSGLPSDRFSAERTGGSVSTLTIQRTQQEDSAVYLCASSPTRERGGAEQFFGPGTRLTVL.

The chain is built from TRBV2 and TRBJ2-7, with D perhaps matching TRBD1 (5 bases). The CDR3 has 16 residues. The germline V gene has CDR1 SNHLY and CDR2 FYNNEI. V lost 3 bases and J lost 3, with 18 bases in between. CDR3 bases: TGTGCCAGCAGTGAGGGGTCTACAGGAAACGGCTACGAGCAGTACTTC. Encoded protein: CASSEGSTGNGYEQYF.

The chain uses TRBV5-1 and TRBJ2-5, with no clear D. The CDR3 extends over 15 amino acids. V lost 0 bases, J lost 5 bases, and 14 bases lay in between. Germline V gives CDR1 SGHRS, CDR2 YFSETQ. CDR3 DNA: TGCGCCAGCAGCTTGGTCCCCCAGGAAGCGGAGACCCAGTACTTC. Translating it yields CASSLVPQEAETQYF.

The sample holds a few counts of this clonotype. The chain recombines TRBV10-3 with TRBJ2-3; D perhaps matches TRBD1 (5 bases). Germline V gene sequence: CDR1 ENHRY, CDR2 SYGVKD. V shed 10 bases and J shed 1 base, with 12 bases lying between them. This CDR3 spans 13 amino acids. The CDR3 region is CATTDSRTDTQYF. CDR3 nucleotide sequence: TGTGCCACCACAGACAGTCGCACAGATACGCAGTATTTT.

The J gene is TRBJ2-1, the V gene TRBV18; maybe TRBD2 (6 bases). CDR1 and CDR2 (germline): KGHSH, LQKENI. V was trimmed by 2 bases and J by 3 bases, leaving 8 bases between them. CDR3 length: 14 residues. The CDR3 loop reads CASSPAGLYNEQFF. The CDR3 DNA is TGTGCCAGCTCACCAGCGGGACTCTACAATGAGCAGTTCTTC.

V is TRBV7-2 and J is TRBJ1-1; D is uncertain. CDR1 and CDR2 from the germline V gene are SGHTA and FQGNSA. The ends were cut back, 7 bases at V and 8 bases at J, with 17 bases in the middle. The CDR3 runs 13 residues. The CDR3 DNA reads as TGTGCCAGCAACCCGGATGCCGCCTCGGAAGCTTTCTTT. Encoded protein: CASNPDAASEAFF.

A few counts support this clonotype. The chain is built from TRBV20-1 and TRBJ2-7; 7 bases are a match to TRBD2. The CDR3 is 13 amino acids. V lost 8 bases and J lost 4; bases outside the gene matches: 11. Germline CDR1 DFQATT, CDR2 SNEGSKA (reference sequence). The CDR3 reads CSPWASGPYEQYF. The CDR3 coding sequence is TGCAGTCCCTGGGCTAGCGGCCCTTACGAGCAGTACTTC.

The J gene is TRBJ2-3, the V gene TRBV20-1; D assignment may be TRBD1 or TRBD2 (5 bases each). The V and J ends lost 2 bases and 2 bases respectively, with 14 bases between them. Germline CDR1 reads DFQATT; CDR2 reads SNEGSKA (reference sequence). This CDR3 region has 15 residues. The CDR3 protein is CSARKGTEYTDTQYF. In nucleotides, the CDR3 is TGCAGTGCTAGAAAGGGGACGGAATACACAGATACGCAGTATTTT.

DNA for the CDR3: TGTGCCAGCAGTCGGGGACAGGGAACATCTAGCAATCAGCCCCAGCATTTT. Its translation: CASSRGQGTSSNQPQHF. This chain links TRBV7-9 with TRBJ1-5; 9 bases are a match to TRBD1. Losses at the gene ends were 6 bases for V and 0 bases for J; bases not matched to a gene: 9. Germline V gene sequence: CDR1 SEHNR, CDR2 FQNEAQ (reference sequence). The CDR3 runs to 17 residues.

The chain employs TRBV6-2 or TRBV6-3 and TRBJ1-2, with no clear D. The CDR3 totals 13 residues. Looked up from germline, CDR1 is MNHEY and CDR2 is SVGEGT. Trimming took off 11 bases at V and 1 base at J, with 14 bases between the two ends. The CDR3 spells CACQAEYNYGYTF. The CDR3 DNA is TGTGCCTGCCAGGCAGAATATAACTATGGCTACACCTTC.

This clonotype was seen ten or more times. V usage is TRBV12-3 or TRBV12-4 and J usage is TRBJ1-3, with a tentative D call TRBD1 (5 bases). This CDR3 is built from 13 residues. The germline V and J ends were trimmed by 4 bases and 4 bases, with 8 bases remaining between them. The CDR3 is CASSSREGNTIYF. CDR3 bases: TGTGCCAGCAGTTCCAGGGAGGGAAACACCATATATTTT.

This clonotype was detected ten times or more. This chain uses TRBV29-1 with TRBJ1-5; D not resolved. Trimming removed 4 bases from V and 6 bases from J, with 16 bases in between. The germline gives CDR1 SQVTM, CDR2 ANQGSEA. The CDR3 has 14 residues. CDR3 DNA: TGCAGCGTTGCTTGGGGTCAGAGTAGTCAGCCCCAGCATTTT. Translating gives CSVAWGQSSQPQHF.

The rearrangement links TRBV6-2 or TRBV6-3 to TRBJ2-3, with 10 bases lining up with TRBD2. V shed 2 bases, J shed 5 bases, and the junction held 22 bases outside the gene matches. The germline V gene encodes CDR1 MNHEY and CDR2 SVGEGT. The CDR3 is 21 amino acids. The CDR3 region has the DNA TGTGCCAGCAGTTACGGGTCGTGGCTAGCGGGAGTCCGGGGGGACATAGATACGCAGTATTTT. It specifies CASSYGSWLAGVRGDIDTQYF.

The V and J genes are TRBV10-2 and TRBJ2-1; 12 bases agree with TRBD2. The J segment lost 4 bases and the V segment lost 6 bases, leaving 4 bases of the junction unmatched. CDR1 is WSHSY and CDR2 is SAAADI in the germline V gene. The CDR3 extends over 15 amino acids. The CDR3 coding sequence is TGCGCCAGCAGCAACGGACTAGCGGGGTACAATGAGCAGTTCTTC. Translating gives CASSNGLAGYNEQFF.

This clonotype was observed a few times. The chain joins TRBV6-5 to TRBJ2-1, with a possible D match to TRBD1 (6 bases). V was cut by 2 bases and J by 0 bases, with 14 bases left in between. CDR1 is MNHEY and CDR2 is SVGAGI in the germline V gene. There are 17 residues in the CDR3. The CDR3 bases are TGTGCCAGCAGTTACCCCCTTGGACAGAGCTCCTACAATGAGCAGTTCTTC. It is translated as CASSYPLGQSSYNEQFF.

This clonotype was recorded at least ten times. This chain uses TRBV5-1 with TRBJ2-2, with a possible D match to TRBD1 (6 bases). Germline V gene data show CDR1 as SGHRS and CDR2 as YFSETQ. V was shortened by 0 bases and J by 7 bases, with 19 bases between the two germline ends. This CDR3 region has 17 residues. CDR3 loop: CASSLAAAGVSVGELFF. As DNA, the CDR3 is TGCGCCAGCAGCTTGGCCGCGGCAGGGGTCAGCGTCGGGGAGCTGTTTTTT.

The chain is built from TRBV12-3 or TRBV12-4 and TRBJ1-2; D remains ambiguous. CDR3 length equals 18 residues. V lost 6 bases and J 7 bases, leaving 30 bases between the germline ends. CDR3 sequence reads: CASRSYKTRIPLLGGYTF. The CDR3 DNA reads as TGTGCCAGCAGATCCTATAAGACACGGATCCCTCTATTAGGTGGCTACACCTTC.

This clonotype appeared a few times. The CDR3 loop is CASRRTSGRIETQYF. In nucleotides, the CDR3 is TGTGCCAGCAGGAGGACTAGCGGGAGAATTGAGACCCAGTACTTC. This chain links TRBV6-1 with TRBJ2-5, with 13 bases aligning to TRBD2. The CDR3 is 15 amino acids. Trimming cost V 6 bases and J 5 bases; bases outside gene matches: 6. Germline-derived CDR1 and CDR2 are MNHNS and SASEGT.

Concerning this clonotype itself: Possible read error: a much larger clone is one base away. This chain connects TRBV10-3 to TRBJ1-2; 7 bases map to TRBD1. The CDR3 contains 13 residues. The germline CDR1 and CDR2 sequences are ENHRY and SYGVKD. V lost 6 bases, J lost 0 bases, and 1 base stayed unmatched. The CDR3 is CAIRGTANYGYTF. CDR3 DNA sequence: TGTGCCATCAGGGGGACAGCTAACTATGGCTACACCTTC.